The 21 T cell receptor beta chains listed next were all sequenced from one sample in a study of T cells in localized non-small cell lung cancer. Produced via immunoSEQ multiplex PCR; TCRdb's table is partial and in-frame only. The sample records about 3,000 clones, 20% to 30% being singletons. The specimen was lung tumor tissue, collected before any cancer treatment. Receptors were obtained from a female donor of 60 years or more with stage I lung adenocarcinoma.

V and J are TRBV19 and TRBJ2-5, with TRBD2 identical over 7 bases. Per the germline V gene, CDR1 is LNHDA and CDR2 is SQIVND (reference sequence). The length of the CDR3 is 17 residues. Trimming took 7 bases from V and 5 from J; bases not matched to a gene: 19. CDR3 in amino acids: CASTAGTTTLNRETQYF. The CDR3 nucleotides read TGTGCCAGTACAGCCGGGACTACCACCCTGAATAGGGAGACCCAGTACTTC.

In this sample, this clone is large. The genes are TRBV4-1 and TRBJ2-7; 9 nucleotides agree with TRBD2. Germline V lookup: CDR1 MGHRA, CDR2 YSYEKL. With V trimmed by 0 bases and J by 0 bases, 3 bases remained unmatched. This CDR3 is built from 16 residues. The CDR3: CASSQDSSGASYEQYF. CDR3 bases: TGCGCCAGCAGCCAAGATTCTAGCGGGGCCTCCTACGAGCAGTACTTC.

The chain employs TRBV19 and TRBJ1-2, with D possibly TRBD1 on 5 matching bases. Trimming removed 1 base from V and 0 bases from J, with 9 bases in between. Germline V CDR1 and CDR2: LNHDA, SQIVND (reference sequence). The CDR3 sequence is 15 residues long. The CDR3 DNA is TGTGCCAGTAGTATAGTACTGACAGCTAACTATGGCTACACCTTC. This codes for CASSIVLTANYGYTF.

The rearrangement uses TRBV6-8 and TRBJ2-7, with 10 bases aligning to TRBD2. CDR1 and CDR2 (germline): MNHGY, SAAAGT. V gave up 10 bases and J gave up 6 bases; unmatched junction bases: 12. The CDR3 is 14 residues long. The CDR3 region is CATGLAGGRAEQYF. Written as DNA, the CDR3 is TGTGCCACCGGTTTAGCGGGAGGACGGGCCGAGCAGTACTTC.

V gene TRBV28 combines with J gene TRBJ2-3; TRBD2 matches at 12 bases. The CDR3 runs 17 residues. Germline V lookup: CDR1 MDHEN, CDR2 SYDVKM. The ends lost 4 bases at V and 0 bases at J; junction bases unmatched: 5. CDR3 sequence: CASSSLAGGRSTDTQYF. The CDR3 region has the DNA TGTGCCAGCAGTTCACTAGCGGGGGGACGGAGCACAGATACGCAGTATTTT. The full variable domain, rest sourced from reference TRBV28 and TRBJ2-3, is DVKVTQSSRYLVKRTGEKVFLECVQDMDHENMFWYRQDPGLGLRLIYFSYDVKMKEKGDIPEGYSVSREKKERFSLILESASTNQTSMYLCASSSLAGGRSTDTQYFGPGTRLTVL.

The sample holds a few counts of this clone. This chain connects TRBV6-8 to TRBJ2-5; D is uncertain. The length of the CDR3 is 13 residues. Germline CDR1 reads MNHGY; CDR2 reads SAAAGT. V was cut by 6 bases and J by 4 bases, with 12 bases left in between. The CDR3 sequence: CASRPFSRETQYF. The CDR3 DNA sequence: TGTGCCAGCAGACCATTTTCCAGAGAGACCCAGTACTTC.

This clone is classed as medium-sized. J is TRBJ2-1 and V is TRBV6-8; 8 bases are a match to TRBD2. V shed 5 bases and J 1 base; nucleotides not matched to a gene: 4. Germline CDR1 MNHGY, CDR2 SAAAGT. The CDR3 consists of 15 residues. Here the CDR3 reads CASSDLAGSYNEQFF. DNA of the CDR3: TGTGCCAGCAGTGATTTAGCGGGGTCCTACAATGAGCAGTTCTTC.

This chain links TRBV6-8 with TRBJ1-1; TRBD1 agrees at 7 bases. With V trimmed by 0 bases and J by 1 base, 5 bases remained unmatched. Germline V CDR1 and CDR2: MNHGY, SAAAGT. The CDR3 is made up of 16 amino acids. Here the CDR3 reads CASSYSRQGGNTEAFF. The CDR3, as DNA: TGTGCCAGCAGTTACTCGCGACAGGGAGGGAACACTGAAGCTTTCTTT.

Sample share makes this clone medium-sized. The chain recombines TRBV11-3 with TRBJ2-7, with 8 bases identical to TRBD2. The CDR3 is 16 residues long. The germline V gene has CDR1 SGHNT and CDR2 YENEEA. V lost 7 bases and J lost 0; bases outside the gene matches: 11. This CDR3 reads CASNLPRRGASYEQYF. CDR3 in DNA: TGTGCCAGCAACCTCCCTAGGCGGGGGGCCTCCTACGAGCAGTACTTC.

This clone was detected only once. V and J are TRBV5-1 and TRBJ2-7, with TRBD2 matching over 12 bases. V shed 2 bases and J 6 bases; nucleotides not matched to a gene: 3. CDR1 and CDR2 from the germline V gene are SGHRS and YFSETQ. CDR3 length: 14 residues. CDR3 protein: CASSFRLAGVEQYF. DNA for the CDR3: TGCGCCAGCAGCTTCCGACTAGCGGGAGTCGAGCAGTACTTC.

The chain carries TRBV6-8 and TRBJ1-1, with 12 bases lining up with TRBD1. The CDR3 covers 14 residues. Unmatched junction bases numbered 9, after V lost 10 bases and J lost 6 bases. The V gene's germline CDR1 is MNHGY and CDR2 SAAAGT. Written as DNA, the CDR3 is TGTGCCATCTCCTTGGGACAGGGGGCCTCTGAAGCTTTCTTT. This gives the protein CAISLGQGASEAFF.

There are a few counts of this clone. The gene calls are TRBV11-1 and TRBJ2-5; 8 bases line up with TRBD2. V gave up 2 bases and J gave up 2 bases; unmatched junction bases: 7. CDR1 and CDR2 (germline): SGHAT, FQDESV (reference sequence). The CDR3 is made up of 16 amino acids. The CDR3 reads CASSLRTTSGQETQYF. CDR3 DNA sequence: TGTGCCAGCAGCTTACGCACTACTAGCGGTCAAGAGACCCAGTACTTC.

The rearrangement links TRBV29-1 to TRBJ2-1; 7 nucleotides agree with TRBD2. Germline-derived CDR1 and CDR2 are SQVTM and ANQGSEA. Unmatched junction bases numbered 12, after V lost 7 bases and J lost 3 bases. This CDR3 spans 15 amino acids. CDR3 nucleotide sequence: TGCAGCGCCGAGACGGGGGGTGGACTCTACAATGAGCAGTTCTTC. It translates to CSAETGGGLYNEQFF.

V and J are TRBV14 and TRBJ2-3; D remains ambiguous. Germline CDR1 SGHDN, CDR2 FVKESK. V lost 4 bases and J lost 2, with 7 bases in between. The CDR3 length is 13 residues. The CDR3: CASSPRLTDTQYF. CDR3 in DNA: TGTGCCAGCAGCCCCCGGCTCACAGATACGCAGTATTTT.

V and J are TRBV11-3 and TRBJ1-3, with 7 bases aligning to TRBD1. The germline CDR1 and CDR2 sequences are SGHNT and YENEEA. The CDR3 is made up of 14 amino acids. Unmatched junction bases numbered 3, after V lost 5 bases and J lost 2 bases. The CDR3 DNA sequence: TGTGCCAGCAGCCGCACAGGGGCTGGAAACACCATATATTTT. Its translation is CASSRTGAGNTIYF.

The CDR3 bases are TGTGCCAGCAGCCAAAGGACTAGCACAGATACGCAGTATTTT. The encoded protein is CASSQRTSTDTQYF. This chain links TRBV11-3 with TRBJ2-3, with D maybe TRBD2 (5 bases). V was clipped by 5 bases and J by 0 bases, with 9 bases between them. From germline, CDR1 is SGHNT and CDR2 YENEEA. CDR3 length: 14 amino acids.

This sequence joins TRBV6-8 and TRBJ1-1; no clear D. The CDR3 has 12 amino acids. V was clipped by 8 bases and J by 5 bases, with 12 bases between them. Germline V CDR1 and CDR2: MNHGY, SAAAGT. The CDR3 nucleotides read TGTGCCAGCCTCCTAACCATTACTGAAGCTTTCTTT. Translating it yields CASLLTITEAFF.

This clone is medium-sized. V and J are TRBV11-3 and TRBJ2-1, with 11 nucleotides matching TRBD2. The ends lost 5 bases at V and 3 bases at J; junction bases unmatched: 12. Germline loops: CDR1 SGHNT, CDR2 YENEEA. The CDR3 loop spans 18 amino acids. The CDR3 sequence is CASSQAGLAGKVYNEQFF. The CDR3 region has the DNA TGTGCCAGCAGCCAGGCAGGACTAGCGGGCAAAGTCTACAATGAGCAGTTCTTC.

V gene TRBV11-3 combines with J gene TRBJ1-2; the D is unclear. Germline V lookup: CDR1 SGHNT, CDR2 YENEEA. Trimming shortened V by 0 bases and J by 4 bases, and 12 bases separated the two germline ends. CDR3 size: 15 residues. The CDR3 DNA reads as TGTGCCAGCAGCTTAGATGCGGGAGGAGGCTATGGCTACACCTTC. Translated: CASSLDAGGGYGYTF.

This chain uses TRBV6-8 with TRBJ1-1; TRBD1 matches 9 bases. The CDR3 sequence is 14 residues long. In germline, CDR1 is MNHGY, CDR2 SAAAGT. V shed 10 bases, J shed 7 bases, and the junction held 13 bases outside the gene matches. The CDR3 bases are TGTGCCATCAGGCTACGGACAGGGGACGGTGAAGCTTTCTTT. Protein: CAIRLRTGDGEAFF.

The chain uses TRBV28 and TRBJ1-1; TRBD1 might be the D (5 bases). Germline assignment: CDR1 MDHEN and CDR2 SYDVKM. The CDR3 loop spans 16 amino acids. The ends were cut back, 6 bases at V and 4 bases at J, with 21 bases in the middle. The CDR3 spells CASSPGTQIVGTEAFF. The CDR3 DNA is TGTGCCAGCAGCCCCGGGACCCAAATTGTAGGCACTGAAGCTTTCTTT. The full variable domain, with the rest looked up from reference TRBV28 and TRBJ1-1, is DVKVTQSSRYLVKRTGEKVFLECVQDMDHENMFWYRQDPGLGLRLIYFSYDVKMKEKGDIPEGYSVSREKKERFSLILESASTNQTSMYLCASSPGTQIVGTEAFFGQGTRLTVV.